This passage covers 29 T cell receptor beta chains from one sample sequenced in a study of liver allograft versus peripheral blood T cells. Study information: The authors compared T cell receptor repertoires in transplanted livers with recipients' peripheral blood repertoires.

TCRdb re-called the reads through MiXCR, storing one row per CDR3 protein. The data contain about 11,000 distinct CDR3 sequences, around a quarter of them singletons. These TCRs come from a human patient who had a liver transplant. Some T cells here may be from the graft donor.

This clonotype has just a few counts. CDR3 nucleotides: TGTGCCAGCAGTTACGAGCCCAGGGAGTACGAGCAGTACTTC. Its translation: CASSYEPREYEQYF. The V gene is TRBV6-5, the J gene TRBJ2-7; TRBD1 or TRBD2 may be the D gene (5 bases each). This CDR3 contains 14 residues. Germline-derived CDR1 and CDR2 are MNHEY and SVGAGI. Trimming left V 2 bases short and J 4 bases short, with 12 bases between.

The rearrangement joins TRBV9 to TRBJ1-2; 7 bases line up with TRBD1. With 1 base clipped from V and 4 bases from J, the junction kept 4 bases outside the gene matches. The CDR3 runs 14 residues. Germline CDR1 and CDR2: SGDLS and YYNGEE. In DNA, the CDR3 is TGTGCCAGCAGCGTAACAGGGGCTTCCTATGGCTACACCTTC. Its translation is CASSVTGASYGYTF.

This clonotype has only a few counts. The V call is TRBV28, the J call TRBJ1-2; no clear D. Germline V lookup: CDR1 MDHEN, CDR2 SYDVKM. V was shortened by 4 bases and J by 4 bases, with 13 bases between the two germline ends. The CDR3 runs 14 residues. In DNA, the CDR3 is TGTGCCAGCAGTTACCCCGGCGTCGGCTATGGCTACACCTTC. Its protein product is CASSYPGVGYGYTF.

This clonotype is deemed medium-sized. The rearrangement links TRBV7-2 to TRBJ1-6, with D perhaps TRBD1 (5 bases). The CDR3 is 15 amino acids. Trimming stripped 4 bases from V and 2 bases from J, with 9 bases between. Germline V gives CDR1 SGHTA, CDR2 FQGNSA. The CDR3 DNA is TGTGCCAGCAGCTCCACAGGTCCCTATAATTCACCCCTCCACTTT. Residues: CASSSTGPYNSPLHF.

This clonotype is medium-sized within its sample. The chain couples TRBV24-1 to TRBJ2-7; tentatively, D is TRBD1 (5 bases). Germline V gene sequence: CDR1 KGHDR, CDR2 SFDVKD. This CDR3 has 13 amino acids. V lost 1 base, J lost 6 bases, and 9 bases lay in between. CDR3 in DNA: TGTGCCACCAGTGATTTCGAAGGGGCCGAGCAGTACTTC. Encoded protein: CATSDFEGAEQYF.

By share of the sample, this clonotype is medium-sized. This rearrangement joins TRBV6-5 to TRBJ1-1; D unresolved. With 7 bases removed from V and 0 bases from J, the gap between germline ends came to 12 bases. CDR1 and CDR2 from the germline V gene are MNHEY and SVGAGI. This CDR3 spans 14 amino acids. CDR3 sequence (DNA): TGTGCCAGCAATCTGGGTGGGCTGAACACTGAAGCTTTCTTT. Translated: CASNLGGLNTEAFF.

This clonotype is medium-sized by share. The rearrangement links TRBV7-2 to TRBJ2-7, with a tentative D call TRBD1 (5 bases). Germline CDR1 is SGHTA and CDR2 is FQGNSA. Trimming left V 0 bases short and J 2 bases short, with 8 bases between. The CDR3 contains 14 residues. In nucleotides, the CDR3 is TGTGCCAGCAGCTTAGCGGGGCGAACCTACGAGCAGTACTTC. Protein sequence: CASSLAGRTYEQYF.

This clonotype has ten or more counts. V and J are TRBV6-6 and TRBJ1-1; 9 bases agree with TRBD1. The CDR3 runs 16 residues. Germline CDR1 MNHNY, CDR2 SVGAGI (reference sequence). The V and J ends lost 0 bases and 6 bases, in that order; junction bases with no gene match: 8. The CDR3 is CASSYSTGTGKAEAFF. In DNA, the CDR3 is TGTGCCAGCAGTTACTCCACCGGGACAGGGAAGGCTGAAGCTTTCTTT.

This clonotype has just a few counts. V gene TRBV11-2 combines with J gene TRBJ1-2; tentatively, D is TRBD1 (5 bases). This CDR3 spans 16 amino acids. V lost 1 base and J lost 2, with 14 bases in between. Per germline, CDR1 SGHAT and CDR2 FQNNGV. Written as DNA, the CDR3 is TGTGCCAGCAGCTTAGGGGGACGGCGCCAAAACTATGGCTACACCTTC. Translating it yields CASSLGGRRQNYGYTF.

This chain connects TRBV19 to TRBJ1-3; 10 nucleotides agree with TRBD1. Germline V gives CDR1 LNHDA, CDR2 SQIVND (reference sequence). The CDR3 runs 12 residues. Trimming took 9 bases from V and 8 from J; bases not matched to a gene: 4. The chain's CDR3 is CASSDRGYTIYF. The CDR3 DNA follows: TGTGCCAGCTCGGACAGGGGGTACACCATATATTTT.

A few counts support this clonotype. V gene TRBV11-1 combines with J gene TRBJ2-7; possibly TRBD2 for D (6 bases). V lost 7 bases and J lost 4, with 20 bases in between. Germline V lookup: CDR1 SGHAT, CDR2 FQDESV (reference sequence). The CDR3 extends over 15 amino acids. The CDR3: CASTGGARANYEQYF. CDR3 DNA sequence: TGTGCCAGCACCGGAGGGGCTCGGGCCAATTACGAGCAGTACTTC.

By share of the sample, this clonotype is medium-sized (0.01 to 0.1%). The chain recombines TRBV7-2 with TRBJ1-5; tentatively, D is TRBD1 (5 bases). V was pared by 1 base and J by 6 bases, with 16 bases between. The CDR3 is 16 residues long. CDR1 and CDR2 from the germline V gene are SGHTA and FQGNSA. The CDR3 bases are TGTGCCAGCAGCTTAGAATGGGGCAGGGAGGGTCAGCCCCAGCATTTT. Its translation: CASSLEWGREGQPQHF.

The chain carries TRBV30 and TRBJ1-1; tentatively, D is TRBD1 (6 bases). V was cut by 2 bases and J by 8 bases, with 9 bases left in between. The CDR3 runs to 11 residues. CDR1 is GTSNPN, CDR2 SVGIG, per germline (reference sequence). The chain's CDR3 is CAWSLDREAFF. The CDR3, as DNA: TGTGCCTGGAGTCTCGACAGGGAAGCTTTCTTT.

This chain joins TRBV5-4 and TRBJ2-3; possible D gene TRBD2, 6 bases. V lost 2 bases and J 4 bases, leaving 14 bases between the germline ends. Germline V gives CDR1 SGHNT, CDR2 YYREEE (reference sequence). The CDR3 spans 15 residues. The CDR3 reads CASSFRLGEADTQYF. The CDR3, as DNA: TGTGCCAGCAGCTTTCGGCTAGGGGAGGCAGATACGCAGTATTTT.

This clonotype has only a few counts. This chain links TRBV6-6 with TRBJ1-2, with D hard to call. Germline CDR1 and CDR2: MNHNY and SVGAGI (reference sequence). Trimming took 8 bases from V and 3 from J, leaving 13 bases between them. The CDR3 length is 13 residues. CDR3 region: CASRRGSDYGYTF. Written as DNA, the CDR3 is TGTGCCAGCCGACGGGGATCCGACTATGGCTACACCTTC.

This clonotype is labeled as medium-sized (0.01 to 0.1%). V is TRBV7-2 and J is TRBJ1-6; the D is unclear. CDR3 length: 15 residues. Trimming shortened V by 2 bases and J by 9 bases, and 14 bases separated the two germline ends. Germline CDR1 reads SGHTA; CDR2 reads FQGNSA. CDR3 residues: CASSLLRDMGSPLHF. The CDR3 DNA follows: TGTGCCAGCAGCTTACTCCGGGATATGGGTTCACCCCTCCACTTT.

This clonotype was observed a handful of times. This CDR3 is CASSPMRGDNSPLHF. The CDR3 DNA reads TGTGCCAGCTCACCAATGCGAGGGGATAATTCACCCCTCCACTTT. The J gene is TRBJ1-6, the V gene TRBV18, with D possibly matching TRBD1 (5 bases). The CDR3 runs to 15 residues. Germline CDR1 KGHSH, CDR2 LQKENI. V was trimmed by 2 bases and J by 5 bases, leaving 10 bases between them. Together with reference TRBV18 and TRBJ1-6, the CDR3 gives the full variable domain: NAGVMQNPRHLVRRRGQEARLRCSPMKGHSHVYWYRQLPEEGLKFMVYLQKENIIDESGMPKERFSAEFPKEGPSILRIQQVVRGDSAAYFCASSPMRGDNSPLHFGNGTRLTVT.

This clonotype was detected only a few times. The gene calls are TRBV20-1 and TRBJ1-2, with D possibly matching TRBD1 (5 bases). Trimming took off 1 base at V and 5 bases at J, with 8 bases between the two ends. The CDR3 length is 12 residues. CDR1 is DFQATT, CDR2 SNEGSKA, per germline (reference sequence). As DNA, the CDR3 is TGCAGTGCTAGAGTAAAGGGGTATGGCTACACCTTC. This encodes CSARVKGYGYTF.

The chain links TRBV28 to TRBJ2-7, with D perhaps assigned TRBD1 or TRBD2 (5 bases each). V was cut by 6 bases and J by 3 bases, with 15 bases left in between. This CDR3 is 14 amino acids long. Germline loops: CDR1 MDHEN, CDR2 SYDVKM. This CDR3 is CASSLIGTFYEQYF. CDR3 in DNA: TGTGCCAGCAGCCTAATTGGGACCTTCTACGAGCAGTACTTC.

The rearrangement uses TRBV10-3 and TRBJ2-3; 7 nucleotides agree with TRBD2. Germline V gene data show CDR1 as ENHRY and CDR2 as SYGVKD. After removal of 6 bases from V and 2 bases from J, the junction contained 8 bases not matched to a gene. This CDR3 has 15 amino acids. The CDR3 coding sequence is TGTGCCATCAGGTGGGGAGGGGCATCCACAGATACGCAGTATTTT. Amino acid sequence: CAIRWGGASTDTQYF.

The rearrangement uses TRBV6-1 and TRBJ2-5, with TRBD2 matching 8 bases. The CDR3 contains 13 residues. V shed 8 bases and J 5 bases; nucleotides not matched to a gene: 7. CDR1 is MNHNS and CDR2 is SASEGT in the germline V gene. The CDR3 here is CASLTPGGETQYF. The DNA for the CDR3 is TGTGCCAGCTTGACCCCGGGGGGGGAGACCCAGTACTTC.

CDR3 bases: TGTGCCAGCAGCGTTATTTCAAACACCGGGGAGCTGTTTTTT. This gives the protein CASSVISNTGELFF. This chain uses TRBV9 with TRBJ2-2; D unclear. The germline V and J ends were trimmed by 2 bases and 2 bases, with 7 bases remaining between them. CDR1 is SGDLS, CDR2 YYNGEE, per germline. CDR3 length: 14 amino acids.

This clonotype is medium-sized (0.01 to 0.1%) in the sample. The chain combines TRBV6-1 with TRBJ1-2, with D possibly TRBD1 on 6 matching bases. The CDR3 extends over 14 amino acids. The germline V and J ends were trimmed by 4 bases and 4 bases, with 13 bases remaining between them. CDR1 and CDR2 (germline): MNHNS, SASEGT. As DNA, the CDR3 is TGTGCCAGCAGTGGTCAGGGGAGGGCCTATGGCTACACCTTC. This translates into CASSGQGRAYGYTF.

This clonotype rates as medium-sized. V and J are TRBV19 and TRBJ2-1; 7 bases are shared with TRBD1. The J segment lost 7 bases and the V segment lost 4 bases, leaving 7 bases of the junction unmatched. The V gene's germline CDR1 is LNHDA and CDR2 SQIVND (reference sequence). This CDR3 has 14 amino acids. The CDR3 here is CASSTRQGRNEQFF. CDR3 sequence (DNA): TGTGCCAGTAGTACCCGACAGGGAAGGAATGAGCAGTTCTTC.

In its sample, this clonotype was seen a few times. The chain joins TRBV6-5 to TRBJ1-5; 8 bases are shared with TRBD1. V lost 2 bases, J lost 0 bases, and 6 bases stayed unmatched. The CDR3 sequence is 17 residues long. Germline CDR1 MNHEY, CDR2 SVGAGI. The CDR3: CASSYRGTGNSNQPQHF. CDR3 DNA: TGTGCCAGCAGTTACCGGGGGACAGGAAATAGCAATCAGCCCCAGCATTTT.

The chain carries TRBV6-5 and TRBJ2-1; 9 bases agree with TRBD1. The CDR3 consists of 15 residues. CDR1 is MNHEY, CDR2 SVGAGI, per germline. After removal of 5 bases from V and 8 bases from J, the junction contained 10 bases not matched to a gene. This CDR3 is CASSTGTGYSHEQFF. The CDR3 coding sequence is TGTGCCAGCAGTACCGGGACAGGGTATAGCCATGAGCAGTTCTTC.

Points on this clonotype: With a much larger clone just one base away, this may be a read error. The DNA for the CDR3 is TGTGTCACCAGGACAGGCGTTAGCACCTTC. Protein sequence: CVTRTGVSTF. The chain carries TRBV6-1 and TRBJ1-2; 7 positions agree with TRBD1. In germline, CDR1 is MNHNS, CDR2 SASEGT. CDR3 length equals 10 residues.

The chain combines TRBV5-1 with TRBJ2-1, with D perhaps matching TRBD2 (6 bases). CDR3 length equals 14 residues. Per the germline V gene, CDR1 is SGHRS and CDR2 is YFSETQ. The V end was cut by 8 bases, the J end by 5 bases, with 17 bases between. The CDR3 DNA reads TGCGCCAGTTCCCTAGCGTCGTGGGACAATGAGCAGTTCTTC. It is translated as CASSLASWDNEQFF.

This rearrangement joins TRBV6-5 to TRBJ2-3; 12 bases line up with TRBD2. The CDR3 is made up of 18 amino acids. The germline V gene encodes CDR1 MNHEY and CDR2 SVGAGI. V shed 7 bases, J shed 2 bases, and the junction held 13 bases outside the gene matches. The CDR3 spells CASTRGLAGGLATDTQYF. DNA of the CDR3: TGTGCCAGCACCCGAGGGCTAGCGGGGGGGCTGGCCACAGATACGCAGTATTTT.